The clone carrying this T cell receptor beta chain was counted a few times. Its antigen remains unknown. It was by quantitative 5'-RACE with molecular barcodes that TCR beta libraries were made. Each CDR3 protein is one row after TCRdb ran MiXCR on the 5' RACE reads. This table has around 390,000 distinct CDR3 sequences, under 25% appearing once. The data are from a study of CD8 T cells in ankylosing spondylitis. Overall study findings and caveats: Ankylosing spondylitis blood seemed to carry a telltale TCR beta motif made of eight highly homologous variants. In reactive arthritis synovial fluid and blood, some motif variants had been reported before.

The CDR3 is made up of 15 amino acids. Germline values: CDR1 MNHNS, CDR2 SASEGT. V lost 5 bases, J lost 6 bases, and 12 bases stayed unmatched. Sequencing was performed on blood, either unsorted or a sorted T cell fraction (not recorded which). The TCR comes from a male donor with ankylosing spondylitis. The gene calls are TRBV6-1 and TRBJ2-7; TRBD2 matches at 8 bases. CDR3 amino acids: CASSTLRAGGGEQYF. For the CDR3, the DNA is TGTGCCAGCAGTACCCTCCGGGCGGGAGGCGGCGAGCAGTACTTC.